The T cell receptor (beta chain) described here comes from a study of cytomegalovirus exposure and HLA in healthy donors. Study observations and caveats: When presence/absence was analysed, sequencing depth was taken to be roughly uniform across donors. Some segments of the V type, notably TRBV6-2 and TRBV6-3, were excluded as indistinguishable.

In the PCR, 60 Vbeta and 13 Jbeta primers were used. Sequencing used immunoSEQ multiplex PCR; TCRdb keeps in-frame clones, though not all of them. The sample lists about 80,000 clones; around 80% were seen once. Healthy donors of bone marrow made up the group. With 4 bases removed from V and 4 bases from J, the gap between germline ends came to 11 bases. The CDR3 covers 14 residues. CDR1 is MNHEY and CDR2 is SVGAGI in the germline V gene. In the case of this clone: Its cognate antigen is unknown.

The chain links TRBV6-5 to TRBJ1-5; D perhaps matches TRBD1 (6 bases). Sample: PBMCs. This receptor was identified in a man aged 25 to 40 in good health and CMV-seronegative. This CDR3 reads CASSLDRGNQPQHF. The CDR3 bases are TGTGCCAGCAGTTTAGATAGGGGGAATCAGCCCCAGCATTTT.